This T cell receptor (beta chain) was found in a study of cytomegalovirus exposure and HLA in healthy donors. The PCR was carried out with 60 Vbeta primers and 13 Jbeta primers. Sequencing used immunoSEQ multiplex PCR; TCRdb keeps in-frame clones, though not all of them. This repertoire shows 70,000 to 90,000 clones, around 80% found once; its top ten account for around 2%. Of note for this clone: Its antigen is as yet unknown.

Trimming shortened V by 6 bases and J by 1 base, and 12 bases separated the two germline ends. The CDR3 is made up of 14 amino acids. Germline V CDR1 and CDR2: ENHRY, SYGVKD. Study observations and caveats: The listing of 150 to 200 TCR beta chains classed them as cytomegalovirus-associated.

Each donor's status was that of a healthy bone marrow donor. The V and J genes are TRBV10-3 and TRBJ1-1; unclear D gene. The sequencing sample was made of PBMCs. The receptor's source is a man in his forties or fifties in good health and CMV-seronegative. In nucleotides, the CDR3 is TGTGCCATCAGGGACTCACGAGCGAACACTGAAGCTTTCTTT. This translates into CAIRDSRANTEAFF.